This T cell receptor beta chain is drawn from a study of T cell repertoires in cytomegalovirus infection. TCRdb reanalysed the reads using MiXCR and keeps one entry per CDR3 protein. The sample carries more than 200,000 distinct CDR3 sequences, less than 9.5% recorded once. Germline loops: CDR1 SQVTM, CDR2 ANQGSEA. The CDR3 totals 10 residues. Sequencing input: PBMCs. J is TRBJ1-1 and V is TRBV29-1, with D hard to call. The receptor's source is a human donor in good health (CMV status not recorded). Some clones in this sample may be carry-over from other donors' samples. The CDR3 loop reads CTGENTEAFF. DNA of the CDR3: TGCACCGGGGAGAACACTGAAGCTTTCTTT.